The clone carrying this T cell receptor beta chain has at least ten counts. The sample is drawn from a study of CD8+CD57+ T cells in acquired aplastic anemia. TCR beta VDJ and CDR3 profiling used genomic DNA as template. Using its own MiXCR run on the reads, TCRdb lists one record per CDR3 protein. The table shows 350,000 to 450,000 distinct CDR3 sequences, with 65% to 80% occurring only once. This CDR3 comprises 15 residues. Deletions cut 4 bases from V and 8 bases from J, with 16 bases between. In germline, CDR1 is SGHRS, CDR2 YFSETQ. The V call is TRBV5-1, the J call TRBJ1-6; no definite D call. The receptor's source is a human donor in good health, serving as a control. Sequenced input: sorted CD4+, CD8+, or CD8+CD57+ T cells (not recorded which) from PBMCs. Here the CDR3 DNA reads TGCGCCAGCAGCATTTTCCCTTCTATTGATTCACCCCTCCACTTT. It is translated as CASSIFPSIDSPLHF.